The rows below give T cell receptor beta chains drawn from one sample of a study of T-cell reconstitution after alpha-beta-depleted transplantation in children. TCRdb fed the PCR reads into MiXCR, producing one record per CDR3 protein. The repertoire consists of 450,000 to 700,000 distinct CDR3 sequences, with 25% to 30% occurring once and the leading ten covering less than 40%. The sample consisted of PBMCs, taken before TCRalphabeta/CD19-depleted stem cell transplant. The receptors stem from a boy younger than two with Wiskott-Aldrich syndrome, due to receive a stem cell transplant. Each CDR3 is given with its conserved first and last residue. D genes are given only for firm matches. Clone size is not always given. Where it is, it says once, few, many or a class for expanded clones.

CASSLGIATYNEQFF TGCGCCAGCAGCTTGGGTATAGCGACATACAATGAGCAGTTCTTC TRBV5-1 - TRBJ2-1 -
CGVGSHPYQPQHF TGCGGCGTTGGTAGCCACCCTTATCAGCCCCAGCATTTT TRBV29-1 - TRBJ1-5 -
CASSQWRLASTDTQYF TGCGCCAGCAGCCAATGGAGACTAGCGAGCACAGATACGCAGTATTTT TRBV4-1 few TRBJ2-3 TRBD2
CATSAARGSYEQYF TGTGCCACCAGTGCCGCCCGGGGTTCCTACGAGCAGTACTTC TRBV24-1 - TRBJ2-7 -
CAWVQTGTAYEQYF TGTGCCTGGGTTCAAACCGGGACGGCCTACGAGCAGTACTTC TRBV30 medium-sized TRBJ2-7 -
CASSFGRTSSYNEQFF TGTGCCAGCAGTTTCGGGAGGACGAGCTCCTACAATGAGCAGTTCTTC TRBV12-3/TRBV12-4 few TRBJ2-1 TRBD2
CSARDPLSRPPNYGYTF TGCAGTGCTAGAGATCCGTTATCGAGGCCCCCTAACTATGGCTACACCTTC TRBV20-1 few TRBJ1-2 -
CASSLYGGRDYNEQFF TGTGCCAGCAGCTTATATGGCGGGAGGGATTACAATGAGCAGTTCTTC TRBV7-9 few TRBJ2-1 TRBD2
CASSQVLGLAGYVSSYNEQFF TGTGCCAGCAGCCAAGTCCTAGGACTAGCGGGGTATGTTAGCTCCTACAATGAGCAGTTCTTC TRBV3-1 - TRBJ2-1 TRBD2
CASSTAGRISNEKLFF TGTGCCAGTAGTACCGCGGGGAGGATCAGTAATGAAAAACTGTTTTTT TRBV19 once TRBJ1-4 -
CSARDRRAGFPLHF TGCAGTGCTAGAGATCGCAGGGCCGGATTTCCCCTCCACTTT TRBV20-1 - TRBJ1-6 -
CASSSRTGASGSRHEQYF TGCGCCAGCAGCTCCAGAACGGGGGCTAGTGGTTCACGGCACGAGCAGTACTTC TRBV5-1 - TRBJ2-7 -
CAISDPTASYNEQFF TGTGCCATCAGTGACCCGACAGCCTCCTACAATGAGCAGTTCTTC TRBV10-3 - TRBJ2-1 -
CAISEGGGRSSYNEQFF TGTGCCATCAGTGAAGGGGGAGGACGGAGCTCCTACAATGAGCAGTTCTTC TRBV10-3 few TRBJ2-1 -
CASSSGLAEYEQYF TGTGCCAGCAGCTCAGGACTAGCGGAGTACGAGCAGTACTTC TRBV11-2 - TRBJ2-7 TRBD2
CSAGTGNTGELFF TGCAGTGCCGGGACAGGGAACACCGGGGAGCTGTTTTTT TRBV20-1 - TRBJ2-2 TRBD1
CSAVAGGRAGGEHYF TGCAGTGCTGTGGCCGGCGGGAGGGCCGGGGGGGAGCATTACTTC TRBV20-1 once TRBJ2-7 TRBD2
CASSFAGSQETQYF TGTGCCAGCAGTTTCGCCGGGAGCCAAGAGACCCAGTACTTC TRBV12-3/TRBV12-4 - TRBJ2-5 -
CSARDDQRVYNEQFF TGCAGTGCTAGAGATGACCAGCGGGTTTACAATGAGCAGTTCTTC TRBV20-1 few TRBJ2-1 -
CASSFGQGEKLFF TGTGCCAGCAGCTTTGGACAGGGTGAAAAGCTGTTTTTT TRBV7-9 few TRBJ2-2 TRBD1
CASASVGNQPQHF TGTGCCAGCGCTTCAGTTGGGAATCAGCCCCAGCATTTT TRBV6-6 few TRBJ1-5 -
CASKSGSGNTIYF TGTGCCAGCAAATCCGGCTCTGGAAACACCATATATTTT TRBV28 few TRBJ1-3 -
CASSQGREAFF TGTGCCAGCAGCCAAGGACGGGAAGCTTTCTTT TRBV7-2 few TRBJ1-1 -
CASSVTEGRANTGELFF TGTGCCAGCAGCGTGACCGAGGGTAGGGCTAACACCGGGGAGCTGTTTTTT TRBV9 - TRBJ2-2 -
CASSSAGQGDEQYF TGCGCCAGCAGCTCCGCGGGACAGGGGGACGAGCAGTACTTC TRBV5-1 few TRBJ2-7 TRBD1
CAGSSTRQGLETQYF TGCGCCGGCAGCTCCACCCGACAGGGGTTGGAGACCCAGTACTTC TRBV5-1 - TRBJ2-5 TRBD1
CASSLGGSGRAETQYF TGTGCCAGCAGCTTGGGGGGTAGCGGGAGGGCGGAGACCCAGTACTTC TRBV5-4 - TRBJ2-5 TRBD2
CASSLVHSSSGNTIYF TGTGCCAGCAGCTTAGTGCACAGCAGCTCTGGAAACACCATATATTTT TRBV7-2 - TRBJ1-3 -
CASSGGGPGTQYF TGTGCCAGCAGCGGCGGAGGTCCGGGTACGCAGTATTTT TRBV2 - TRBJ2-3 -
CASSLLAGEANEQFF TGCGCCAGCAGCTTGCTAGCGGGGGAAGCTAATGAGCAGTTCTTC TRBV5-1 - TRBJ2-1 TRBD2
CASSHHRAGNTEAFF TGTGCCAGCAGCCATCACAGGGCGGGGAACACTGAAGCTTTCTTT TRBV14 few TRBJ1-1 -
CASSEGLAGARGEQFF TGTGCCAGCAGCGAGGGACTAGCGGGGGCCCGGGGGGAGCAGTTCTTC TRBV9 - TRBJ2-1 TRBD2
CASSFPSGRGPGELFF TGTGCCAGCAGCTTCCCTAGCGGGAGAGGACCCGGGGAGCTGTTTTTT TRBV5-5 few TRBJ2-2 TRBD2
CASSPSRTGGGELFF TGTGCCAGCAGCCCCTCAAGGACCGGGGGCGGGGAGCTGTTTTTT TRBV7-2 - TRBJ2-2 -
CASSLAGHTGELFF TGTGCCAGCAGCTTAGCGGGTCACACCGGGGAGCTGTTTTTT TRBV7-9 - TRBJ2-2 -
CATSRDPHRNFDEQYF TGTGCCACCAGCAGGGATCCACACAGGAATTTCGACGAGCAGTACTTC TRBV15 - TRBJ2-7 -
CASSLRQGMYNEQFF TGCGCCAGCAGCTTGCGACAGGGGATGTACAATGAGCAGTTCTTC TRBV5-1 few TRBJ2-1 TRBD1
CASSLQTGDGNTIYF TGTGCCAGCTCGCTCCAGACAGGGGACGGAAACACCATATATTTT TRBV18 - TRBJ1-3 TRBD1